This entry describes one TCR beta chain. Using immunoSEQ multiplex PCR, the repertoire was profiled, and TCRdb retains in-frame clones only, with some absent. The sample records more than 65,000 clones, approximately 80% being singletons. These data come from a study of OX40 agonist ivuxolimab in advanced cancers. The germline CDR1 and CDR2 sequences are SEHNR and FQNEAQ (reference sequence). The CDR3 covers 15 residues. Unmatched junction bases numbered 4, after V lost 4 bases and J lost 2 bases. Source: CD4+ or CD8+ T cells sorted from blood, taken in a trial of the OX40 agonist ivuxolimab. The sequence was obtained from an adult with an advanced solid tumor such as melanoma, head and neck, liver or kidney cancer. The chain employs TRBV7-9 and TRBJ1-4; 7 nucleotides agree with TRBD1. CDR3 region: CASSSNRGTNEKLFF. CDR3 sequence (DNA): TGTGCCAGCAGCTCTAACAGGGGTACTAATGAAAAACTGTTTTTT. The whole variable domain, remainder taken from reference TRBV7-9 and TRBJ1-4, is DTGVSQNPRHKITKRGQNVTFRCDPISEHNRLYWYRQTLGQGPEFLTYFQNEAQLEKSRLLSDRFSAERPKGSFSTLEIQRTEQGDSAMYLCASSSNRGTNEKLFFGSGTQLSVL.